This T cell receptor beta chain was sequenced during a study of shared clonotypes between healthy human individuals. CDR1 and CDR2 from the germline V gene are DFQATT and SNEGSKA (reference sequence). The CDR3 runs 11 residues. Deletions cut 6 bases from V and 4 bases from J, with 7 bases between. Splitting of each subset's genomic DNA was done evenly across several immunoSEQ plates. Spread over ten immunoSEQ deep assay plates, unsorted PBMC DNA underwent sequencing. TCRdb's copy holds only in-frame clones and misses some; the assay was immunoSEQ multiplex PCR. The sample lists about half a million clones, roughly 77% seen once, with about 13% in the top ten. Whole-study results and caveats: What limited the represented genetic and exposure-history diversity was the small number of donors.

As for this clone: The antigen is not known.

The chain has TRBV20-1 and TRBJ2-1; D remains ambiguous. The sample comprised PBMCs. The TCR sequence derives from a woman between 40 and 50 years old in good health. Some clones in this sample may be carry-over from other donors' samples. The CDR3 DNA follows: TGCAGTGCCCGCTTATACAATGAGCAGTTCTTC. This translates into CSARLYNEQFF.